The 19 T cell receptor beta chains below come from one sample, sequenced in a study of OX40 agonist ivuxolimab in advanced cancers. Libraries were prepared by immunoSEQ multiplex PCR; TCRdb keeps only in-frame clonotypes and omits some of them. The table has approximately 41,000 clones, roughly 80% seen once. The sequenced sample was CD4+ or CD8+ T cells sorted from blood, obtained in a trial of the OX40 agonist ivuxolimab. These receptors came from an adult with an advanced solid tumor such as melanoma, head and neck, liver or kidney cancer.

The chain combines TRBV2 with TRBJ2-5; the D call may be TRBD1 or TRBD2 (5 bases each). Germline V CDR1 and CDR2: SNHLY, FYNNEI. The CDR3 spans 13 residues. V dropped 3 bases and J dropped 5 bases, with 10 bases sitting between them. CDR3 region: CASSEGREETQYF. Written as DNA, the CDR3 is TGTGCCAGCAGTGAGGGCAGGGAGGAGACCCAGTACTTC.

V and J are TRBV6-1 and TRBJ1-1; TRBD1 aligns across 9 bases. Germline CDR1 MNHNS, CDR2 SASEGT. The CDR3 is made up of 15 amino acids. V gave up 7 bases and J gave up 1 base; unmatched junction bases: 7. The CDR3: CASTRDRVTNTEAFF. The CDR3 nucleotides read TGTGCCAGCACCCGGGACAGGGTTACGAACACTGAAGCTTTCTTT.

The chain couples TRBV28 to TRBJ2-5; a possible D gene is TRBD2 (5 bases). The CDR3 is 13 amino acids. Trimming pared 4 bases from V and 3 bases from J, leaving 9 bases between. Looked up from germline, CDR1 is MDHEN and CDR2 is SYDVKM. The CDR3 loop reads CASSSHGEETQYF. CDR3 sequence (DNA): TGTGCCAGCAGTTCACACGGGGAAGAGACCCAGTACTTC. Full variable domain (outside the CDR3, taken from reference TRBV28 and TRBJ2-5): DVKVTQSSRYLVKRTGEKVFLECVQDMDHENMFWYRQDPGLGLRLIYFSYDVKMKEKGDIPEGYSVSREKKERFSLILESASTNQTSMYLCASSSHGEETQYFGPGTRLLVL.

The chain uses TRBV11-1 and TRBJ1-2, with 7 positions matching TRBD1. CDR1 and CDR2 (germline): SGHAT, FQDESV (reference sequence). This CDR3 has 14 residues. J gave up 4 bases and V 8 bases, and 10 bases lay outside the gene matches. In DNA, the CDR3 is TGTGCCAGCGGAATAGGGGCAGGGGGCTATGGCTACACCTTC. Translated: CASGIGAGGYGYTF.

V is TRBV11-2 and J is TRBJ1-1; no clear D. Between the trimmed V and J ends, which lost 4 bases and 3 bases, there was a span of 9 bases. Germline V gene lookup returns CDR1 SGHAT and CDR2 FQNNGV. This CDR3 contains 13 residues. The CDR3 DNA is TGTGCCAGCAGCTCGTACGGGGACACTGAAGCTTTCTTT. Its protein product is CASSSYGDTEAFF.

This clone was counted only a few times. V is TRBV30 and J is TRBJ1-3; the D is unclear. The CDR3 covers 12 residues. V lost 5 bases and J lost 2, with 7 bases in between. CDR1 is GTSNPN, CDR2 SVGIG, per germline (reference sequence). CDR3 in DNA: TGTGCCTGGGCAAGGACTGGAAACACCATATATTTT. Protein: CAWARTGNTIYF.

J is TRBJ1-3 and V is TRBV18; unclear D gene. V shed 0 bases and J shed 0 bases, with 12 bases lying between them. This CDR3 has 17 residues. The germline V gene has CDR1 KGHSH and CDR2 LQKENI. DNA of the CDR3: TGTGCCAGCTCACCACCGGGGTACCTTCTCTCTGGAAACACCATATATTTT. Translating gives CASSPPGYLLSGNTIYF.

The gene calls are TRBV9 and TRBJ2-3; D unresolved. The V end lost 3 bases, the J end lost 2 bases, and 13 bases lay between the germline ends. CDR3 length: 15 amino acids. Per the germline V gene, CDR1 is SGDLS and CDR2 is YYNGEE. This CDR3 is CASSADPQVTDTQYF. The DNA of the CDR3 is TGTGCCAGCAGCGCCGACCCTCAAGTCACAGATACGCAGTATTTT. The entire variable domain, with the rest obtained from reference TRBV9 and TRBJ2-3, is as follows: DSGVTQTPKHLITATGQRVTLRCSPRSGDLSVYWYQQSLDQGLQFLIQYYNGEERAKGNILERFSAQQFPDLHSELNLSSLELGDSALYFCASSADPQVTDTQYFGPGTRLTVL.

The CDR3 DNA reads as TGTGCCAGCACCCCTAGGAGCGGGGGATACAATGAGCAGTTCTTC. Residues: CASTPRSGGYNEQFF. J is TRBJ2-1 and V is TRBV6-5; 8 bases line up with TRBD2. The CDR3 sequence is 15 residues long. The J segment lost 4 bases and the V segment lost 7 bases, leaving 9 bases of the junction unmatched. The V gene's germline CDR1 is MNHEY and CDR2 SVGAGI.

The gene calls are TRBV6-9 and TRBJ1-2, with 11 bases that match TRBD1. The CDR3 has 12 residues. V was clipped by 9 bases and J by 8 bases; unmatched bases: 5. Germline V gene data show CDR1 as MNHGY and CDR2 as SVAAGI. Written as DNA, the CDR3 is TGTGCCAGTGGGACAGGGGGTGGAGGCTACACCTTC. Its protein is CASGTGGGGYTF.

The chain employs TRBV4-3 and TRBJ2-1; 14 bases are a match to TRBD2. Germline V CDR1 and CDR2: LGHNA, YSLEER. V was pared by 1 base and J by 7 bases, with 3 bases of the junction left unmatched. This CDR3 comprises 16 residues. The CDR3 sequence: CASSQAGTSGRNEQFF. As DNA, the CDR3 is TGCGCCAGCAGCCAAGCTGGGACTAGCGGGAGAAATGAGCAGTTCTTC.

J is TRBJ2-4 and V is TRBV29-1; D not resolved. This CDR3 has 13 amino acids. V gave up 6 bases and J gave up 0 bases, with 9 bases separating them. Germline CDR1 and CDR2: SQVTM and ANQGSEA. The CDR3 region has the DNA TGCAGCGTCCGAAGCTTAGCCAAAAACATTCAGTACTTC. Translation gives CSVRSLAKNIQYF.

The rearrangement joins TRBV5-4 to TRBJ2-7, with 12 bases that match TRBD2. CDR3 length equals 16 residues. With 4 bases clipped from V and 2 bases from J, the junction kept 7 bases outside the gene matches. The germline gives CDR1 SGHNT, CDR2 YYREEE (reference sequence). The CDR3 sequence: CASSKGTSGHPYEQYF. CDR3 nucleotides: TGTGCCAGCAGCAAAGGGACTAGCGGGCACCCCTACGAGCAGTACTTC.

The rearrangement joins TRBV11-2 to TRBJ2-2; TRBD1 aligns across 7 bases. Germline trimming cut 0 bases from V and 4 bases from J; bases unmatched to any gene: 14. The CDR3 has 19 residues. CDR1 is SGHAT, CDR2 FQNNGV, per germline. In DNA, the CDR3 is TGTGCCAGCAGCTTAGACCTCTCGACAGGGAATCCGTCCACCGGGGAGCTGTTTTTT. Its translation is CASSLDLSTGNPSTGELFF.

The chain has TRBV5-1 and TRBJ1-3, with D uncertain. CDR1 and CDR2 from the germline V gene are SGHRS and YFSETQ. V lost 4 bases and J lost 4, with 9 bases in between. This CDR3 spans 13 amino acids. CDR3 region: CASSRNDGNTIYF. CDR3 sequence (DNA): TGCGCCAGCAGCAGAAACGACGGAAACACCATATATTTT.

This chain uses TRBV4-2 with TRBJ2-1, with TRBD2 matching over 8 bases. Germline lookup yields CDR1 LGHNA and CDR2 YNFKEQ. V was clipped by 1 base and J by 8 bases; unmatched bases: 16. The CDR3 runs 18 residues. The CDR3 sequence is CASSQGRMEGLGSYEQFF. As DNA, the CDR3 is TGTGCCAGCAGCCAAGGACGGATGGAGGGACTAGGTTCCTATGAGCAGTTCTTC.

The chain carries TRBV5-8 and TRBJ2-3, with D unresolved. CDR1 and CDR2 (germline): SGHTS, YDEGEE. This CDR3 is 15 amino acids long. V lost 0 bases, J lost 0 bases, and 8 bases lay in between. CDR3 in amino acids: CASSLGRQSTDTQYF. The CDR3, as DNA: TGTGCCAGCAGCTTGGGACGGCAGAGCACAGATACGCAGTATTTT.

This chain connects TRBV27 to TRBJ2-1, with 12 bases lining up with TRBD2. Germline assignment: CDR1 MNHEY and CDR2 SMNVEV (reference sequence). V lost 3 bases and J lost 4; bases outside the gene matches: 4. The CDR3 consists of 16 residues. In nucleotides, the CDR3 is TGTGCCAGCAGTTTTCCTAGCGGGAGGGCTTACAATGAGCAGTTCTTC. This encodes CASSFPSGRAYNEQFF.

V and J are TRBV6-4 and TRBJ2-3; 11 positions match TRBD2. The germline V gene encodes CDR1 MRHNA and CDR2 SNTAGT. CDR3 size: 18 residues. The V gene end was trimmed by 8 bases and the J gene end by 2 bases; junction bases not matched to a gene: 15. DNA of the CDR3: TGTGCCAGCCCCGACGGGACTAGCGGTGAGGGAGTCACAGATACGCAGTATTTT. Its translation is CASPDGTSGEGVTDTQYF.